The 10 T cell receptor beta chains listed next were all sequenced from one sample in a study of CD4 T cells in relation to SARS-CoV-2 and coronaviruses (dated by TCRdb to the early 2020s). The receptor library was made with the immunoSEQ multiplex PCR assay. Imported from immuneACCESS, the table was reduced by TCRdb to in-frame sequences with V and J called. These copies leave out some clones; in studies compared against another copy, an unresolved V gene accounts for under half, and the cause of the remainder is not known. The sample yields under 20,000 clones; approximately 78% were counted once. The ten largest clones add up to under 20% of the sample. CD4+ T cells from unexposed donors were collected before the COVID-19 pandemic (2011-2018). The EasySep CD4+ T cell isolation kit was used to isolate CD4+ T cells once the cultures had run for roughly 10 days. For these receptors, no antigen is known.

The source material was CD4+ T cells from PBMCs, cultured in vitro. These receptor sequences come from a human donor in good health.

V and J are TRBV4-2 and TRBJ2-6; D unclear. V was clipped by 4 bases and J by 0 bases, with 7 bases between them. This CDR3 region has 15 residues. Germline V lookup: CDR1 LGHNA, CDR2 YNFKEQ. The CDR3 region has the DNA TGTGCCAGCAGCCCAAGACACTCTGGGGCCAACGTCCTGACTTTC. It specifies CASSPRHSGANVLTF.

The chain couples TRBV20-1 to TRBJ1-5, with TRBD1 identical over 10 bases. The V segment lost 3 bases and the J segment 0 bases; nucleotides outside the gene matches: 8. Per germline, CDR1 DFQATT and CDR2 SNEGSKA (reference sequence). The length of the CDR3 is 17 residues. The CDR3 bases are TGCAGTGCTAGTCGGGGACAGGGGCCTTATAGCAATCAGCCCCAGCATTTT. Translation: CSASRGQGPYSNQPQHF.

This clone appeared once. V and J are TRBV19 and TRBJ2-3; D possibly uses TRBD1 or TRBD2 (5 bases each). Trimming took 8 bases from V and 1 from J, leaving 16 bases between them. The CDR3 extends over 15 amino acids. Per germline, CDR1 LNHDA and CDR2 SQIVND (reference sequence). The CDR3 DNA reads TGTGCCAGTTCCAGAGGGGTAGGGGGCACAGATACGCAGTATTTT. Translating gives CASSRGVGGTDTQYF.

A single count supports this clone. This rearrangement joins TRBV2 to TRBJ2-5; 7 bases line up with TRBD2. CDR1 and CDR2 (germline): SNHLY, FYNNEI. The CDR3 spans 13 residues. V was clipped by 9 bases and J by 5 bases; unmatched bases: 9. Written as DNA, the CDR3 is TGTGCCAGGGGTCCGGGAGGCCAGGAGACCCAGTACTTC. Translating gives CARGPGGQETQYF. Looking up the rest from reference TRBV2 and TRBJ2-5 gives the full variable domain: EPEVTQTPSHQVTQMGQEVILRCVPISNHLYFYWYRQILGQKVEFLVSFYNNEISEKSEIFDDQFSVERPDGSNFTLKIRSTKLEDSAMYFCARGPGGQETQYFGPGTRLLVL.

The gene calls are TRBV7-2 and TRBJ1-2, with no clear D. V was cut by 1 base and J by 7 bases, with 7 bases left in between. The CDR3 runs to 12 residues. Germline CDR1 reads SGHTA; CDR2 reads FQGNSA. The CDR3 sequence: CASSLGVSGYTF. DNA of the CDR3: TGTGCCAGCAGCTTAGGAGTTTCTGGCTACACCTTC.

The chain is built from TRBV30 and TRBJ2-5, with 9 bases fitting TRBD1. V was clipped by 1 base and J by 1 base; unmatched bases: 13. CDR1 and CDR2 from the germline V gene are GTSNPN and SVGIG (reference sequence). The CDR3 is 18 residues long. The CDR3 sequence is CAWSGGTGSTSTQETQYF. The CDR3 DNA follows: TGTGCCTGGAGTGGCGGGACAGGGAGTACTTCAACCCAAGAGACCCAGTACTTC.

The rearrangement links TRBV10-3 to TRBJ2-7; no clear D. The length of the CDR3 is 12 residues. Trimming left V 5 bases short and J 3 bases short, with 8 bases between. Germline V gene data show CDR1 as ENHRY and CDR2 as SYGVKD. The CDR3, as DNA: TGTGCCATCAGTCCTCCAGGCTACGAGCAGTACTTC. It is translated as CAISPPGYEQYF.

The V and J genes are TRBV3-1 (or the pseudogene TRBV3-2) and TRBJ2-7; no reliable D call. Germline loops: CDR1 LGHDT, CDR2 YNNKEL (reference sequence). CDR3 size: 12 residues. Trimming took 1 base from V and 4 from J, leaving 5 bases between them. Here the CDR3 DNA reads TGTGCCAGCAGCCAAGCCGCTTACGAGCAGTACTTC. It encodes CASSQAAYEQYF.

The rearrangement joins TRBV7-8 to TRBJ1-1, with D perhaps TRBD1 (6 bases). The CDR3 length is 17 residues. The V gene lost 5 bases and the J gene lost 1 base, with 20 bases spanning the gap. Germline V gene data show CDR1 as SGHVS and CDR2 as FQNEAQ. In DNA form, the CDR3 reads TGTGCCAGCAGCCCCTTCGGGGGGGCTGGTACGAACACTGAAGCTTTCTTT. Amino acid sequence: CASSPFGGAGTNTEAFF.

V is TRBV10-3 and J is TRBJ2-1; 7 positions match TRBD1. The CDR3 has 13 amino acids. In germline, CDR1 is ENHRY, CDR2 SYGVKD. The V segment lost 6 bases and the J segment 3 bases; nucleotides outside the gene matches: 2. The CDR3 region has the DNA TGTGCCATCAGGGCAGGGGGCTACAATGAGCAGTTCTTC. It translates to CAIRAGGYNEQFF.